This paragraph reports one T cell receptor (beta chain). The sample is drawn from a study of T cell changes during pregnancy in multiple sclerosis. Produced via immunoSEQ multiplex PCR; TCRdb's table is partial and in-frame only. The profile shows around 65,000 clones, 70% to 90% of them singletons. The sequence derives from a female donor with multiple sclerosis, enrolled in a pregnancy study. The starting material was peripheral blood, obtained in the first trimester of pregnancy.

In DNA form, the CDR3 reads TGTGCCAGTAGTACCAAGCGACTAGCTCCATCCACAGATACGCAGTATTTT. This gives the protein CASSTKRLAPSTDTQYF. This chain connects TRBV19 to TRBJ2-3, with TRBD2 identical over 7 bases. V was clipped by 4 bases and J by 2 bases; unmatched bases: 12. Germline V gene data show CDR1 as LNHDA and CDR2 as SQIVND (reference sequence). This CDR3 is 17 amino acids long.